This T cell receptor (beta chain) comes out of a study of T-cell reconstitution after alpha-beta-depleted transplantation in children. Findings and caveats of the study: Several hundred rapidly expanded clones from non-depleted graft cells reportedly supplied alpha-beta T cells about two months post-transplant.

Unique molecular identifiers featured in how the TCRbeta library was prepared. One entry per CDR3 protein results from TCRdb running MiXCR on the PCR reads. In the table there are roughly 670,000 distinct CDR3 sequences, around 13% of which are singletons. The V gene lost 2 bases and the J gene lost 4 bases, with 11 bases spanning the gap. The CDR3 totals 14 residues. Germline CDR1 reads ENHRY; CDR2 reads SYGVKD. This clonotype was seen a handful of times. Its target is not known. The chain couples TRBV10-3 to TRBJ1-2; D gene uncertain. This TCR came from a girl aged 2-9 years with congenital amegakaryocytic thrombocytopenia, due to receive a stem cell transplant. Source: PBMCs, taken before TCRalphabeta/CD19-depleted stem cell transplant. CDR3 in amino acids: CAISEPEVSYGYTF. The DNA for the CDR3 is TGTGCCATCAGTGAGCCGGAGGTCAGCTATGGCTACACCTTC.